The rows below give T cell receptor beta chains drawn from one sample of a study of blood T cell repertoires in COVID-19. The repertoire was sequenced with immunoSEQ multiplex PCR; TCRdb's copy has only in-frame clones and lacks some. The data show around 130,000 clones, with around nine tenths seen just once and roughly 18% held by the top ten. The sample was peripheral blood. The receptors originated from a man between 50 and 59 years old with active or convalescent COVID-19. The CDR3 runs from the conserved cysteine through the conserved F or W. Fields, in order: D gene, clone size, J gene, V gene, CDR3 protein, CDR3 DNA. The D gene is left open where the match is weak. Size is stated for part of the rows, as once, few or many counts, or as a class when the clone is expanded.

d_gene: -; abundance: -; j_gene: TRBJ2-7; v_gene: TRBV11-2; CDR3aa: CASSSPSTAPYEQYF; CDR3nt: TGTGCCAGCAGTTCTCCCTCGACAGCCCCCTACGAGCAGTACTTC
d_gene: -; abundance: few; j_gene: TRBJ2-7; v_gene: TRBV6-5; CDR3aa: CASSTGDSEQYF; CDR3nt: TGTGCCAGCAGTACAGGGGACTCCGAGCAGTACTTC
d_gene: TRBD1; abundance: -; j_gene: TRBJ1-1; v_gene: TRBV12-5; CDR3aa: CASGLVLDRANVETEAFF; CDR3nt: TGTGCTAGTGGTTTGGTACTTGACAGGGCTAATGTGGAAACTGAAGCTTTCTTT
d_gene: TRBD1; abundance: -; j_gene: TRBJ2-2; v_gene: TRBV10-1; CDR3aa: CASSPKTGTGGGTGELFF; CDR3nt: TGCGCCAGCAGTCCTAAAACCGGGACAGGGGGCGGCACCGGGGAGCTGTTTTTT
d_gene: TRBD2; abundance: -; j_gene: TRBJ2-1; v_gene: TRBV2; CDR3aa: CASIGTVAGANEQFF; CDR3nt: TGTGCCAGCATTGGTACGGTAGCGGGGGCAAATGAGCAGTTCTTC
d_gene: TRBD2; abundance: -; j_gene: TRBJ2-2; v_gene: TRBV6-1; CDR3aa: CASSEDLHGGGFNTGELFF; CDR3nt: TGTGCCAGCAGTGAAGATCTCCACGGGGGGGGATTCAACACCGGGGAGCTGTTTTTT
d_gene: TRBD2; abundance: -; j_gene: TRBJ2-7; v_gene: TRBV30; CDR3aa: CAWRSGLGSHEQYF; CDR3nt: TGTGCCTGGAGGTCGGGACTAGGGTCCCACGAGCAGTACTTC
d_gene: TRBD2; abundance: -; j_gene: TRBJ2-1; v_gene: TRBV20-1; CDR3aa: CSASPPGLAGANEQFF; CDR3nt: TGCAGTGCTAGTCCCCCGGGACTAGCGGGAGCTAATGAGCAGTTCTTC
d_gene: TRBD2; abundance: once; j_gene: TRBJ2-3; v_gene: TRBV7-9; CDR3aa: CASSLVAGGTDTQYF; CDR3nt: TGTGCCAGCAGCTTAGTAGCGGGAGGTACTGATACGCAGTATTTT
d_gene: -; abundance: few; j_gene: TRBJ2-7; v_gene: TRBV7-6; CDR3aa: CASSNTRGSYEQYF; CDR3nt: TGTGCCAGCAGCAACACCAGGGGTTCCTACGAGCAGTACTTC
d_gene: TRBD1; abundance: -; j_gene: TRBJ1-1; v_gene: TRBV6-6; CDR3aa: CASSSPPGTDNTEAFF; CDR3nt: TGTGCCAGCAGTTCCCCCCCTGGGACAGACAACACTGAAGCTTTCTTT
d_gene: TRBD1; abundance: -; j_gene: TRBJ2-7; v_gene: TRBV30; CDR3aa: CASDRESGSYEQYF; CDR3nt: TGTGCCTCAGACAGGGAGAGTGGGTCCTACGAGCAGTACTTC
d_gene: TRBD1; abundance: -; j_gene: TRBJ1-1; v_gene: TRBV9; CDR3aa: CASSTPGQGITEAFF; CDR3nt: TGTGCCAGCAGCACCCCCGGACAGGGTATCACTGAAGCTTTCTTT
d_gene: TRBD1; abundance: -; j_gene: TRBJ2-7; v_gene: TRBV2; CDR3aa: CASSVERTGTEQYF; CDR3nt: TGTGCCAGCAGTGTCGAGAGGACAGGGACCGAGCAGTACTTC
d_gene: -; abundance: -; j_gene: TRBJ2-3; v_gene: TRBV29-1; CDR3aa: CSVETGSVQDTQYF; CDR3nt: TGCAGCGTTGAGACAGGTAGCGTTCAAGATACGCAGTATTTT
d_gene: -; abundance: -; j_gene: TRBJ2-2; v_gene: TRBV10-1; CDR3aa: CASSESANTGELFF; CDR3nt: TGCGCCAGCAGTGAGTCAGCAAACACCGGGGAGCTGTTTTTT
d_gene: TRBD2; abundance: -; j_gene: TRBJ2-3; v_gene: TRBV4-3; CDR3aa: CASSQDRGGADTQYF; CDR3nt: TGCGCCAGCAGCCAAGATCGGGGGGGCGCAGATACGCAGTATTTT
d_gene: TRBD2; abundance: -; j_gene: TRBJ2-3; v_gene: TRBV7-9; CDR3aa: CASSLKGTSGRSDTQYF; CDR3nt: TGTGCCAGCAGCTTAAAGGGGACTAGCGGGAGGTCAGATACGCAGTATTTT
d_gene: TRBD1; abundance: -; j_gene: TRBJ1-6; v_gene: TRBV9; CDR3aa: CASSTRQGYNSPLHF; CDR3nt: TGTGCCAGCAGCACACGACAGGGTTATAATTCACCCCTCCACTTT
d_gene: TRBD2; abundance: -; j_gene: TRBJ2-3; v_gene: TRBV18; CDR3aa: CASSPPSQPGTREYF; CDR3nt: TGTGCCAGCTCACCGCCTTCGCAGCCAGGGACTAGGGAGTATTTT
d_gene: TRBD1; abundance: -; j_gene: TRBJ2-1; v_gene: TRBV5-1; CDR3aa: CASSSTPPGTGGGEQFF; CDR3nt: TGCGCCAGCAGCTCAACCCCGCCGGGGACAGGAGGGGGTGAGCAGTTCTTC
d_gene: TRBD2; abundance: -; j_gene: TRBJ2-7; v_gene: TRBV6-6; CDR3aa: CASRESAGGGFYEQYF; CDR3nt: TGTGCCAGCAGAGAATCGGCGGGAGGAGGTTTCTACGAGCAGTACTTC
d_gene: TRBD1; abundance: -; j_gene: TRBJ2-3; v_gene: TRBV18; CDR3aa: CASSLAMDRVPDTQYF; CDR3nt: TGTGCCAGCTCCCTTGCCATGGACAGGGTGCCAGATACGCAGTATTTT
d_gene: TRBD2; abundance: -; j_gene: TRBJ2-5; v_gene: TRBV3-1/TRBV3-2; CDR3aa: CASSQEGLAGETQYF; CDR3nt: TGTGCCAGCAGCCAAGAAGGACTAGCTGGGGAGACCCAGTACTTC
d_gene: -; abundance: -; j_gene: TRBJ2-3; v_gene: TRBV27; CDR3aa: CASGPSASSTDTQYF; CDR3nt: TGTGCCAGCGGCCCTAGCGCTTCTAGCACAGATACGCAGTATTTT
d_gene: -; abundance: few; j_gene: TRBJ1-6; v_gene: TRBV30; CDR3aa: CAWKQGNSPLHF; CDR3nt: TGTGCCTGGAAACAGGGTAACTCACCCCTCCACTTT
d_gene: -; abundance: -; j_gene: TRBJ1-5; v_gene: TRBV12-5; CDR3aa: CASGANKSVPQHF; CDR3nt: TGTGCTAGTGGTGCCAATAAGAGCGTTCCCCAGCATTTT
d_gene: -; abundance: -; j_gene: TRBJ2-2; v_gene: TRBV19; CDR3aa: CASSRGVKVNRAGELFF; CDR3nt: TGTGCCAGTAGTAGGGGGGTCAAAGTCAATCGGGCCGGGGAGCTGTTTTTT
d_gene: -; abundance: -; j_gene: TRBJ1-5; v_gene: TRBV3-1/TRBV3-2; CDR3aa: CASSQDSIGNQPQHF; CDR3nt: TGTGCCAGCAGCCAAGATAGCATAGGCAATCAGCCCCAGCATTTT
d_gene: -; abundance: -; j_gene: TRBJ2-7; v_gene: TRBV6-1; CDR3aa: CASSEWRDSSVRQYF; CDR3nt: TGTGCCAGCAGTGAATGGAGGGACAGTTCGGTACGGCAGTACTTC
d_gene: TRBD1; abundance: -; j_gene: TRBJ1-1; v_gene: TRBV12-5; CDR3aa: CASGLQGVSEAFF; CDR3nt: TGTGCTAGTGGTTTGCAGGGGGTCTCTGAAGCTTTCTTT
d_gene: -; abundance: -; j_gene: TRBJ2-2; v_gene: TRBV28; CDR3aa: CASSSTGELFF; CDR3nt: TGTGCCAGCAGTTCTACCGGGGAGCTGTTTTTT
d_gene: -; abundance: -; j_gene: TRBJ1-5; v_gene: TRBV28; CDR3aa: CASSFIEESNQPQHF; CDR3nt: TGTGCCAGCAGTTTTATTGAGGAAAGCAATCAGCCCCAGCATTTT
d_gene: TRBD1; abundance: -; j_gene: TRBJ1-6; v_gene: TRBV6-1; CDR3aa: CASSESPGGNSPLHF; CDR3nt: TGTGCCAGCAGTGAATCCCCAGGGGGGAATTCACCCCTCCACTTT
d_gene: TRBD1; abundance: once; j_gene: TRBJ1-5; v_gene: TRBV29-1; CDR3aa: CSVESGTGDSNRIANQPQHF; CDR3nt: TGCAGCGTGGAGTCCGGGACAGGGGACTCCAACCGCATCGCAAATCAGCCCCAGCATTTT
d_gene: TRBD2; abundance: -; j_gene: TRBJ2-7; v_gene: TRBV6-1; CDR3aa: CASSDPASGRYEQYF; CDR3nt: TGTGCCAGCAGTGATCCGGCTAGCGGGAGGTACGAGCAGTACTTC
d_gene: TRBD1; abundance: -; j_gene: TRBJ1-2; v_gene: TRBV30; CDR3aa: CALLRTGPHGYTF; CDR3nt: TGTGCCCTTCTGAGGACAGGCCCCCATGGCTACACCTTC
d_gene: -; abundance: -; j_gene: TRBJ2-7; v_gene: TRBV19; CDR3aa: CASSTSGEQYF; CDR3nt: TGTGCCAGTAGTACCTCCGGCGAGCAGTACTTC
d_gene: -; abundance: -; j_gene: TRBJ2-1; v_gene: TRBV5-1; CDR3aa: CASSRPGIDNEQFF; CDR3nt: TGCGCCAGCAGCCGACCCGGGATCGACAATGAGCAGTTCTTC
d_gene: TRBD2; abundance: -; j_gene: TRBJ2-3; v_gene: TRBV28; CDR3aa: CASSGRTSGFTDTQYF; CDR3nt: TGTGCCAGCAGTGGCAGGACTAGCGGTTTCACAGATACGCAGTATTTT
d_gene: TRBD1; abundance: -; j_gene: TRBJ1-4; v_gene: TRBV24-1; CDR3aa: CATSDTRQGGTEKLFF; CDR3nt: TGTGCCACCAGTGATACCCGACAGGGCGGGACTGAAAAACTGTTTTTT
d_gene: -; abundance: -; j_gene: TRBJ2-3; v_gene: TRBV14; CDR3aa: CASSPSTITDTQYF; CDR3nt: TGTGCCAGCAGCCCTAGCACAATCACAGATACGCAGTATTTT
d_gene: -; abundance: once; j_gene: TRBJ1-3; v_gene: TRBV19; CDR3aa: CASSIWPGSGNTIYF; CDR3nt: TGTGCCAGTAGTATATGGCCGGGCTCTGGAAACACCATATATTTT
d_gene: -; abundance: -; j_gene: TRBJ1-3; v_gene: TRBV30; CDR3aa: CAWRQISGNTIYF; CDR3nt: TGTGCCTGGAGACAAATCTCTGGAAACACCATATATTTT
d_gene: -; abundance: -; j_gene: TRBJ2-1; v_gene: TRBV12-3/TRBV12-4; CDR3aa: CASSNGYNEQFF; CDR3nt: TGTGCCAGCAGTAACGGCTACAATGAGCAGTTCTTC
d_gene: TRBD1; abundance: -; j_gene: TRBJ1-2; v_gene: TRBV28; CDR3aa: CASSLIQIGGGYTF; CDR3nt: TGTGCCAGCAGTTTAATTCAGATAGGGGGCGGCTACACCTTC
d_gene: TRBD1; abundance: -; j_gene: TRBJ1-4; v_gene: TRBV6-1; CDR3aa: CASSETRGTGNEKLFF; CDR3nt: TGTGCCAGCAGTGAAACGAGAGGGACAGGGAATGAAAAACTGTTTTTT
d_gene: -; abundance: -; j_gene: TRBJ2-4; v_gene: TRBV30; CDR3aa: CAWSVQRAKNIQYF; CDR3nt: TGTGCCTGGAGTGTACAACGAGCCAAAAACATTCAGTACTTC
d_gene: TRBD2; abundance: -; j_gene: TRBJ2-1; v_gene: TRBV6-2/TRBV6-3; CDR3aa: CASSPYGLAGRFAESLFF; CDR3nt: TGTGCCAGCAGTCCCTACGGACTAGCGGGGCGGTTCGCGGAGTCTCTGTTCTTC
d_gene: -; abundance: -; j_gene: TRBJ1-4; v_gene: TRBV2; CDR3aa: CASNSQGGATNEKLFF; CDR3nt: TGTGCCAGCAATAGTCAGGGAGGAGCAACTAATGAAAAACTGTTTTTT
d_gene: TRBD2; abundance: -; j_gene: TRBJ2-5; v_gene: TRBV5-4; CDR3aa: CASSIAGVQETQYF; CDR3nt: TGTGCCAGCAGCATTGCGGGGGTCCAAGAGACCCAGTACTTC
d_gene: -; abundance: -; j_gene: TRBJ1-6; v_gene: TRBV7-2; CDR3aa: CASSPSQLSSYNSPLHF; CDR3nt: TGTGCCAGCAGCCCCTCACAGCTTAGCTCCTATAATTCACCCCTCCACTTT
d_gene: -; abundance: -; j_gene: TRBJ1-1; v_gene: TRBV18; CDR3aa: CASSPLPRTDNTEAFF; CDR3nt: TGTGCCAGCTCACCACTCCCCCGGACAGACAACACTGAAGCTTTCTTT
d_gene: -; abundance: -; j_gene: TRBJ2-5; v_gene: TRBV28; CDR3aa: CATVKSRSQETQYF; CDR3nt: TGTGCCACCGTAAAATCTAGGTCCCAAGAGACCCAGTACTTC
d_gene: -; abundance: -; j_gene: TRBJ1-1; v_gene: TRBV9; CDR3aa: CASSVVRENTEAFF; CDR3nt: TGTGCCAGCAGCGTAGTCAGGGAGAACACTGAAGCTTTCTTT
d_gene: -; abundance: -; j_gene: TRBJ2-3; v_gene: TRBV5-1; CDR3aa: CATIVYTQYF; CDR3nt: TGCGCCACCATAGTGTACACGCAGTATTTT